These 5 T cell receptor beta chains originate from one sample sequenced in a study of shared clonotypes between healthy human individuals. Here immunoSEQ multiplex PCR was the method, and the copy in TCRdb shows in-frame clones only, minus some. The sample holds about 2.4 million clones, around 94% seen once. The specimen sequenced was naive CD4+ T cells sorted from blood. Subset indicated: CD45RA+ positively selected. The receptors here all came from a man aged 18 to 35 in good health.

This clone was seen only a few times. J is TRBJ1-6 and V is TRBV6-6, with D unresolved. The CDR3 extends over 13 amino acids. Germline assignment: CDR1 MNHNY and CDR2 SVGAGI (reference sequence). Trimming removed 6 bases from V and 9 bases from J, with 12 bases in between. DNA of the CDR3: TGTGCCAGCAGAATGGACGGTGGTTCACCCCTCCACTTT. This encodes CASRMDGGSPLHF.

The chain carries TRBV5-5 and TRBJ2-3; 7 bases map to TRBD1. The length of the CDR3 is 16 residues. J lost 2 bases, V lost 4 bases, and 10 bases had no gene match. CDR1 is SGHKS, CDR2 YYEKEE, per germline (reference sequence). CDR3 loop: CASSTYLGQYTDTQYF. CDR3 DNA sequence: TGTGCCAGCAGCACATACTTGGGACAGTACACAGATACGCAGTATTTT.

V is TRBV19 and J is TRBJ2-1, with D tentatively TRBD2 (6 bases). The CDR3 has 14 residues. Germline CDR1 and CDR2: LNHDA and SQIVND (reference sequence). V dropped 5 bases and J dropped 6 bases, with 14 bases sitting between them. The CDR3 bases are TGTGCCAGTAGTGACCCCGGACTACTCAATGAGCAGTTCTTC. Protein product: CASSDPGLLNEQFF.

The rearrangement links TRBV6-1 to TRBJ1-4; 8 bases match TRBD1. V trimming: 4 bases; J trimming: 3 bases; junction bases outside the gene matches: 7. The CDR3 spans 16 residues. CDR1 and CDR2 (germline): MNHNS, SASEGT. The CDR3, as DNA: TGTGCCAGCAGTGGGACAGGGTCAAAGCCTAATGAAAAACTGTTTTTT. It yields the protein CASSGTGSKPNEKLFF.

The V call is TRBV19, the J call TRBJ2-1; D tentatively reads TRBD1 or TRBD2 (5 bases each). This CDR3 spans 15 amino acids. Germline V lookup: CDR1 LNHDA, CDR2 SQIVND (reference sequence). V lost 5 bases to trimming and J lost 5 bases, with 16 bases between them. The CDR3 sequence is CASSPGPGPNNEQFF. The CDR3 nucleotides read TGTGCCAGTAGTCCTGGGCCGGGACCAAACAATGAGCAGTTCTTC. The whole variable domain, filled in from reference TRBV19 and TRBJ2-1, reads DGGITQSPKYLFRKEGQNVTLSCEQNLNHDAMYWYRQDPGQGLRLIYYSQIVNDFQKGDIAEGYSVSREKKESFPLTVTSAQKNPTAFYLCASSPGPGPNNEQFFGPGTRLTVL.